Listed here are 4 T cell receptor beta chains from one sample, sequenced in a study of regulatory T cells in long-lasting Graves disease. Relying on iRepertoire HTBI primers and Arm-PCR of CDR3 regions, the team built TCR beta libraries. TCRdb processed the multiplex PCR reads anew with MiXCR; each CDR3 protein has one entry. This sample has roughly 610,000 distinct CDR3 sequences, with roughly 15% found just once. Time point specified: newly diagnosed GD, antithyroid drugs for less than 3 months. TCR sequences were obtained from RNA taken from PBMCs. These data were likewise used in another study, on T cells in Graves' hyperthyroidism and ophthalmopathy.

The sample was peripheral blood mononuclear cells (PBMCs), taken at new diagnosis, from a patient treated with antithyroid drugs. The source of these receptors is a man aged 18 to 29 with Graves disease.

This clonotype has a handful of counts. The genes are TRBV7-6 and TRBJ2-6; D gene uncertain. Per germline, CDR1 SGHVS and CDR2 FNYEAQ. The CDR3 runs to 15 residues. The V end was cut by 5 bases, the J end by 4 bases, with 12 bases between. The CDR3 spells CASSTRFRGANVLTF. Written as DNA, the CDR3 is TGTGCCAGCAGCACCCGATTCAGGGGGGCCAACGTCCTGACTTTC.

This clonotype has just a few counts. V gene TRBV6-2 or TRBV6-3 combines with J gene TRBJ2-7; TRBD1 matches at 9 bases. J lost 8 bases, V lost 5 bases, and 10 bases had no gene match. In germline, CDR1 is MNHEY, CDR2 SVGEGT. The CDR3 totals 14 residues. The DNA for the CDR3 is TGTGCCAGCAGTCTCCTGGACAGGGGACAGCAGCAGTACTTC. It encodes CASSLLDRGQQQYF.

CDR3 nucleotides: TGCAGTGCTTCGCCGCAGGACAGCCTAATGAACACTGAAGCTTTCTTT. This codes for CSASPQDSLMNTEAFF. The V gene is TRBV20-1, the J gene TRBJ1-1; D is perhaps TRBD1 (6 bases). Trimming stripped 5 bases from V and 0 bases from J, with 19 bases between. In germline, CDR1 is DFQATT, CDR2 SNEGSKA (reference sequence). This CDR3 region has 16 residues.

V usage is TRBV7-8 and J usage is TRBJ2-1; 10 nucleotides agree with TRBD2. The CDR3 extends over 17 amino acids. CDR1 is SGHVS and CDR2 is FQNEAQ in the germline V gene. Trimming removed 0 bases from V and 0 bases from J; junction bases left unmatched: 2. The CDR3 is CASSLASGRHSYNEQFF. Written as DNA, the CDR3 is TGTGCCAGCAGCTTAGCTAGCGGGAGGCACTCCTACAATGAGCAGTTCTTC. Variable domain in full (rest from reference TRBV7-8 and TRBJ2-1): GAGVSQSPRYKVAKRGQDVALRCDPISGHVSLFWYQQALGQGPEFLTYFQNEAQLDKSGLPSDRFFAERPEGSVSTLKIQRTQQEDSAVYLCASSLASGRHSYNEQFFGPGTRLTVL.